The present T cell receptor (beta chain) was sequenced within a study of T cells after yellow fever vaccination. From the 5' RACE reads, TCRdb called clonotypes with MiXCR, one entry per CDR3 protein. In the table there are some 350,000 distinct CDR3 sequences, 8.7% of which are singletons. This clonotype came up many times. Sequenced here: PBMCs, sampled on the day of the first yellow fever vaccination. The sequence was obtained from a man aged 18 to 29 who received the YFV17D yellow fever vaccine.

For the CDR3, the DNA is TGTGCCAGCAGTTCAAGGACAGATACGCAGTATTTT. This gives the protein CASSSRTDTQYF. This sequence joins TRBV18 and TRBJ2-3; D unresolved. The CDR3 loop spans 12 amino acids. The germline gives CDR1 KGHSH, CDR2 LQKENI. Trimming removed 8 bases from V and 3 bases from J, with 9 bases in between. The full variable domain, with the rest looked up from reference TRBV18 and TRBJ2-3, is NAGVMQNPRHLVRRRGQEARLRCSPMKGHSHVYWYRQLPEEGLKFMVYLQKENIIDESGMPKERFSAEFPKEGPSILRIQQVVRGDSAAYFCASSSRTDTQYFGPGTRLTVL.